A single sample gave rise to the 28 T cell receptor beta chains below, sequenced in a study of blood T cell repertoires in COVID-19. Sequencing used immunoSEQ multiplex PCR; TCRdb keeps in-frame clones, though not all of them. The sample holds approximately 100,000 clones, roughly 85% seen once. The sequenced sample was peripheral blood. These receptors originate from a human donor in a cohort sampled during active COVID-19.

The V gene is TRBV5-1, the J gene TRBJ2-1; D not certain. Germline values: CDR1 SGHRS, CDR2 YFSETQ. Trimming stripped 0 bases from V and 0 bases from J, with 7 bases between. The CDR3 is 15 residues long. CDR3 sequence: CASSLGLSSYNEQFF. For the CDR3, the DNA is TGCGCCAGCAGCTTGGGCCTTAGCTCCTACAATGAGCAGTTCTTC.

The V gene is TRBV7-2, the J gene TRBJ1-3; D unresolved. The length of the CDR3 is 16 residues. Per the germline V gene, CDR1 is SGHTA and CDR2 is FQGNSA. The V gene lost 3 bases and the J gene lost 0 bases, with 12 bases spanning the gap. CDR3 protein: CASSLGGPGSGNTIYF. The CDR3, as DNA: TGTGCCAGCAGCTTGGGTGGTCCAGGCTCTGGAAACACCATATATTTT.

The chain recombines TRBV28 with TRBJ1-4; 7 nucleotides line up with TRBD1. The CDR3 length is 13 residues. Germline V gives CDR1 MDHEN, CDR2 SYDVKM. Unmatched junction bases numbered 6, after V lost 6 bases and J lost 8 bases. This CDR3 reads CASSEGAEEKLFF. The CDR3 region has the DNA TGTGCCAGCAGCGAGGGGGCCGAGGAAAAACTGTTTTTT.

By frequency in the sample, this clone is medium-sized. V gene TRBV7-9 combines with J gene TRBJ1-1, with D unresolved. CDR3 size: 13 residues. Germline assignment: CDR1 SEHNR and CDR2 FQNEAQ (reference sequence). V dropped 6 bases and J dropped 3 bases, with 11 bases sitting between them. DNA of the CDR3: TGTGCCAGCAGGTACACTATAGACACTGAAGCTTTCTTT. It is translated as CASRYTIDTEAFF.

In this sample, this clone turned up once. The chain links TRBV7-2 to TRBJ2-7; weak D call: TRBD1 (6 bases). The CDR3 extends over 15 amino acids. The germline CDR1 and CDR2 sequences are SGHTA and FQGNSA. V lost 5 bases to trimming and J lost 0 bases, with 14 bases between them. In DNA form, the CDR3 reads TGTGCCAGCAGCGCAACAGGGTCTCCCTCCTACGAGCAGTACTTC. Its protein is CASSATGSPSYEQYF.

This chain links TRBV10-3 with TRBJ1-6; maybe TRBD1 (6 bases). CDR3 length equals 18 residues. The V gene's germline CDR1 is ENHRY and CDR2 SYGVKD. The V end was cut by 4 bases, the J end by 5 bases, with 21 bases between. The CDR3 DNA reads TGTGCCATCAGTGCGACGGCCGAAGGGGGGGGGCATAATTCACCCCTCCACTTT. Its translation: CAISATAEGGGHNSPLHF.

The CDR3 reads CASSLSSGGRGEQYF. Written as DNA, the CDR3 is TGTGCCAGCAGCTTATCGTCCGGGGGGCGCGGTGAGCAGTACTTC. The J gene is TRBJ2-7, the V gene TRBV11-2, with D possibly TRBD2 on 7 matching bases. Germline CDR1 is SGHAT and CDR2 is FQNNGV. This CDR3 is 15 amino acids long. Trimming took 2 bases from V and 7 from J, leaving 18 bases between them.

The genes are TRBV5-8 and TRBJ1-6; D not resolved. The CDR3 has 16 amino acids. V lost 3 bases and J lost 8, with 18 bases in between. CDR1 is SGHTS, CDR2 YDEGEE, per germline. CDR3 DNA: TGTGCCAGCAGCTCTCGGGAAGCCGGTTCGCATTCACCCCTCCACTTT. Protein: CASSSREAGSHSPLHF. The full variable domain, completed using reference TRBV5-8 and TRBJ1-6, is EAGVTQSPTHLIKTRGQQATLRCSPISGHTSVYWYQQALGLGLQFLLWYDEGEERNRGNFPPRFSGRQFPNYSSELNVNALELEDSALYLCASSSREAGSHSPLHFGNGTRLTVT.

The rearrangement uses TRBV19 and TRBJ2-2, with D maybe TRBD1 (5 bases). The CDR3 runs to 15 residues. Deletions cut 5 bases from V and 5 bases from J, with 15 bases between. Germline V lookup: CDR1 LNHDA, CDR2 SQIVND (reference sequence). CDR3 region: CASSLARVDTGELFF. In DNA form, the CDR3 reads TGTGCCAGTAGTTTAGCCAGGGTAGATACCGGGGAGCTGTTTTTT.

V usage is TRBV7-9 and J usage is TRBJ1-1; D remains ambiguous. The V gene's germline CDR1 is SEHNR and CDR2 FQNEAQ (reference sequence). The CDR3 is made up of 13 amino acids. The V and J ends lost 0 bases and 8 bases respectively, with 10 bases between them. CDR3 protein: CASSLAGSGEAFF. As DNA, the CDR3 is TGTGCCAGCAGCTTAGCAGGGTCGGGGGAAGCTTTCTTT.

The chain recombines TRBV5-1 with TRBJ2-1; maybe TRBD1 (5 bases). The CDR3 is 13 residues long. V was pared by 6 bases and J by 0 bases, with 7 bases between. CDR1 is SGHRS, CDR2 YFSETQ, per germline. As DNA, the CDR3 is TGCGCCAGCACCAGGGACTCCTACAATGAGCAGTTCTTC. It is translated as CASTRDSYNEQFF. The variable domain in full, with the rest retrieved from reference TRBV5-1 and TRBJ2-1, is KAGVTQTPRYLIKTRGQQVTLSCSPISGHRSVSWYQQTPGQGLQFLFEYFSETQRNKGNFPGRFSGRQFSNSRSEMNVSTLELGDSALYLCASTRDSYNEQFFGPGTRLTVL.

The chain employs TRBV7-9 and TRBJ1-4; 9 nucleotides agree with TRBD1. Trimming took 1 base from V and 8 from J; bases not matched to a gene: 5. The CDR3 is 15 amino acids. From germline, CDR1 is SEHNR and CDR2 FQNEAQ (reference sequence). CDR3 sequence: CASSLDGTGLEKLFF. The CDR3 region has the DNA TGTGCCAGCAGCTTAGACGGGACAGGGCTAGAAAAACTGTTTTTT. The variable domain in full, completed from reference TRBV7-9 and TRBJ1-4, reads DTGVSQNPRHKITKRGQNVTFRCDPISEHNRLYWYRQTLGQGPEFLTYFQNEAQLEKSRLLSDRFSAERPKGSFSTLEIQRTEQGDSAMYLCASSLDGTGLEKLFFGSGTQLSVL.

The chain employs TRBV7-9 and TRBJ2-7, with D perhaps TRBD2 (5 bases). The CDR3 consists of 14 residues. Germline CDR1 reads SEHNR; CDR2 reads FQNEAQ (reference sequence). V was pared by 5 bases and J by 2 bases, with 13 bases between. CDR3 nucleotides: TGTGCCAGCAGCGAGGGCGGATGGGCCTACGAGCAGTACTTC. Translating gives CASSEGGWAYEQYF.

The J gene is TRBJ1-2, the V gene TRBV6-5, with 8 bases matching TRBD1. This CDR3 is built from 14 residues. CDR1 and CDR2 (germline): MNHEY, SVGAGI. The ends lost 2 bases at V and 8 bases at J; junction bases unmatched: 7. The CDR3 sequence: CASSYGTGSFGYTF. The CDR3 region has the DNA TGTGCCAGCAGTTACGGGACAGGTTCATTCGGCTACACCTTC.

V is TRBV2 and J is TRBJ1-4; D remains ambiguous. The CDR3 length is 12 residues. Germline assignment: CDR1 SNHLY and CDR2 FYNNEI. Trimming took 5 bases from V and 2 from J, leaving 3 bases between them. The CDR3 nucleotides are TGTGCCAGCAGTCCGACTAATGAAAAACTGTTTTTT. Its translation is CASSPTNEKLFF.

The chain has TRBV4-3 and TRBJ2-4; a weak D match, TRBD1 (5 bases). Trimming cost V 0 bases and J 2 bases, with 14 bases left between them. Germline lookup yields CDR1 LGHNA and CDR2 YSLEER. The CDR3 loop spans 17 amino acids. The CDR3: CASSQDQGVGTKNIQYF. CDR3 nucleotides: TGCGCCAGCAGCCAAGATCAGGGTGTGGGAACCAAAAACATTCAGTACTTC.

This clone showed up just once. This sequence joins TRBV4-1 and TRBJ2-5; 14 bases agree with TRBD2. Germline V CDR1 and CDR2: MGHRA, YSYEKL. V lost 0 bases to trimming and J lost 4 bases; unmatched junction nucleotides: 13. The CDR3 is made up of 20 amino acids. The CDR3 DNA follows: TGCGCCAGCAGCCAAGAATTCATGGGGGGACTAGCGGGAGTGAGAGAGACCCAGTACTTC. Translating gives CASSQEFMGGLAGVRETQYF.

The chain links TRBV9 to TRBJ2-3; 12 bases match TRBD2. This CDR3 is 16 amino acids long. Unmatched junction bases numbered 4, after V lost 3 bases and J lost 2 bases. Germline V lookup: CDR1 SGDLS, CDR2 YYNGEE. CDR3 nucleotides: TGTGCCAGCAGCGGTGGACTAGCGGGGACCACAGATACGCAGTATTTT. Translated: CASSGGLAGTTDTQYF.

This chain uses TRBV5-1 with TRBJ2-7; 13 bases are shared with TRBD2. Germline V gives CDR1 SGHRS, CDR2 YFSETQ. CDR3 length: 15 residues. V gave up 4 bases and J gave up 4 bases; unmatched junction bases: 5. The CDR3 spells CASSQGLAGLYEQYF. CDR3 nucleotides: TGCGCCAGCAGCCAGGGACTAGCGGGGTTGTACGAGCAGTACTTC.

The rearrangement joins TRBV3-1 (or the pseudogene TRBV3-2) to TRBJ1-6, with 8 bases matching TRBD1. Unmatched junction bases numbered 4, after V lost 0 bases and J lost 0 bases. The CDR3 consists of 18 residues. In germline, CDR1 is LGHDT, CDR2 YNNKEL (reference sequence). The CDR3 DNA sequence: TGTGCCAGCAGCCAAGATCTCGGACAGGGCTCCTATAATTCACCCCTCCACTTT. Translation: CASSQDLGQGSYNSPLHF.

The gene calls are TRBV7-2 and TRBJ2-1, with TRBD2 identical over 8 bases. Germline-derived CDR1 and CDR2 are SGHTA and FQGNSA. CDR3 length equals 15 residues. Trimming took 2 bases from V and 7 from J; bases not matched to a gene: 7. The CDR3 coding sequence is TGTGCCAGCAGCTTAAGAGCGGGGGAGATTAATGAGCAGTTCTTC. It translates to CASSLRAGEINEQFF.

V usage is TRBV5-4 and J usage is TRBJ2-3; 9 bases fit TRBD1. V dropped 5 bases and J dropped 0; count of bases not matched to a gene: 7. This CDR3 is 16 amino acids long. Germline V gene data show CDR1 as SGHNT and CDR2 as YYREEE (reference sequence). The CDR3 region is CASRNEQGASTDTQYF. CDR3 nucleotides: TGTGCCAGCAGAAACGAACAGGGGGCTAGCACAGATACGCAGTATTTT.

This chain connects TRBV4-1 to TRBJ2-3, with TRBD2 matching 12 bases. This CDR3 region has 17 residues. The V gene's germline CDR1 is MGHRA and CDR2 YSYEKL. With V trimmed by 1 base and J by 5 bases, 7 bases remained unmatched. CDR3 loop: CASSQGTSGTFLDTQYF. In DNA, the CDR3 is TGCGCCAGCAGCCAAGGGACTAGCGGGACTTTTTTAGATACGCAGTATTTT.

In regard to this clone: The same CDR3 arises from other DNA sequences in this sample as well. This sequence joins TRBV5-1 and TRBJ2-7, with 13 positions matching TRBD2. The CDR3 contains 15 residues. Looked up from germline, CDR1 is SGHRS and CDR2 is YFSETQ. J gave up 2 bases and V 4 bases, and 3 bases lay outside the gene matches. CDR3: CASSLGLAGAYEQYF. DNA for the CDR3: TGCGCCAGCAGCCTTGGACTAGCGGGGGCCTACGAGCAGTACTTC.

This sequence joins TRBV5-6 and TRBJ1-1, with 7 bases aligning to TRBD1. CDR1 SGHDT and CDR2 YYEEEE come from the germline V gene. The V and J ends lost 3 bases and 11 bases, in that order; junction bases with no gene match: 10. The CDR3 covers 13 residues. The CDR3: CASSSMGPGGAFF. CDR3 in DNA: TGTGCCAGCAGCTCCATGGGGCCAGGGGGTGCTTTCTTT.

The chain combines TRBV27 with TRBJ2-2; 8 bases line up with TRBD2. Germline V gives CDR1 MNHEY, CDR2 SMNVEV (reference sequence). This CDR3 contains 16 residues. The V and J ends lost 6 bases and 6 bases, in that order; junction bases with no gene match: 12. The CDR3 region has the DNA TGTGCCAGCAGAACTGACGGGAGGGGTTTGGCCGGGGAGCTGTTTTTT. This translates into CASRTDGRGLAGELFF.

This clone has a single count. The chain is built from TRBV7-8 and TRBJ2-7, with 8 nucleotides matching TRBD1. Looked up from germline, CDR1 is SGHVS and CDR2 is FQNEAQ. This CDR3 region has 15 residues. Unmatched junction bases numbered 8, after V lost 5 bases and J lost 2 bases. This CDR3 reads CASSLRDRITYEQYF. CDR3 sequence (DNA): TGTGCCAGCAGCCTCCGGGACAGGATAACCTACGAGCAGTACTTC.

The V gene is TRBV6-5, the J gene TRBJ2-1, with 12 bases that match TRBD2. The CDR3 extends over 14 amino acids. In germline, CDR1 is MNHEY, CDR2 SVGAGI. The trim removed 8 bases at V and 7 bases at J, leaving 6 bases unmatched. CDR3 loop: CASRLAGERNEQFF. CDR3 in DNA: TGTGCCAGCCGACTAGCGGGAGAGAGGAATGAGCAGTTCTTC.